This TCR beta chain was retrieved from a study of blood T cell repertoires in COVID-19. Across the study: Sources were T cells, B-cell-depleted T cells, or PBMCs; the material itself was cDNA or gDNA.

TCRdb's table, derived via immunoSEQ multiplex PCR, lists solely in-frame clones and lacks some. The sample has 200,000 to 300,000 clones, 88% seen once; the top ten hold about 5.9%. The CDR3 covers 17 residues. In germline, CDR1 is MGHRA, CDR2 YSYEKL. Between the trimmed V and J ends, which lost 1 base and 2 bases, there was a span of 17 bases. The sample was peripheral blood. This rearrangement joins TRBV4-1 to TRBJ2-5; D may be TRBD1 (6 bases). This clonotype originated in a woman in her thirties with COVID-19, enrolled during active disease. The CDR3 DNA sequence: TGCGCCAGCAGCCAAGTTCGACCTGCCACAGGGCAAGAGACCCAGTACTTC. Translation gives CASSQVRPATGQETQYF.